Listed here are 6 T cell receptor beta chains from one sample, sequenced in a study of blood T cell repertoires in COVID-19. Sequencing was performed with immunoSEQ multiplex PCR; in TCRdb, only in-frame clones are kept and a portion is missing. Of around 100,000 clones in the sample, 91% were seen once. Input material: peripheral blood. The receptor set was obtained from a human donor in a cohort sampled during active COVID-19.

This clone was counted many times. The chain combines TRBV2 with TRBJ1-5, with D perhaps matching TRBD1 (5 bases). V lost 6 bases, J lost 10 bases, and 10 bases lay in between. Germline CDR1 SNHLY, CDR2 FYNNEI. This CDR3 is 11 amino acids long. The CDR3 protein is CASRTEGPQHF. DNA of the CDR3: TGTGCCAGCAGGACAGAAGGACCCCAGCATTTT.

There are many counts of this clone. The V call is TRBV5-6, the J call TRBJ1-4, with D possibly TRBD1 on 5 matching bases. Trimming removed 3 bases at V and 7 bases at J, with 13 bases between. Per the germline V gene, CDR1 is SGHDT and CDR2 is YYEEEE. This CDR3 has 14 residues. CDR3 residues: CASSSRGLAEKLFF. CDR3 nucleotide sequence: TGTGCCAGCAGCTCCCGGGGGTTGGCTGAAAAACTGTTTTTT.

The CDR3 nucleotides are TGTGCCAGCAGGACTCTGGACAGGGAGTTGTACGAGCAGTACTTC. This encodes CASRTLDRELYEQYF. V and J are TRBV6-5 and TRBJ2-7, with TRBD1 identical over 8 bases. Germline CDR1 is MNHEY and CDR2 is SVGAGI. The CDR3 spans 15 residues. V was clipped by 6 bases and J by 4 bases; unmatched bases: 11.

The rearrangement links TRBV4-1 to TRBJ2-7, with 8 bases matching TRBD2. The V gene end was trimmed by 0 bases and the J gene end by 3 bases; junction bases not matched to a gene: 7. This CDR3 contains 16 residues. Germline assignment: CDR1 MGHRA and CDR2 YSYEKL. This CDR3 reads CASSQDPSGRYYEQYF. For the CDR3, the DNA is TGCGCCAGCAGCCAAGACCCTAGCGGGCGTTACTACGAGCAGTACTTC.

V usage is TRBV18 and J usage is TRBJ1-1, with 9 bases matching TRBD1. With V trimmed by 6 bases and J by 8 bases, 10 bases remained unmatched. The CDR3 runs 14 residues. Germline CDR1 and CDR2: KGHSH and LQKENI. CDR3 coding DNA: TGTGCCAGCTCCTCCGGGACAGGGTCCTCGGAAGCTTTCTTT. Its translation: CASSSGTGSSEAFF.

This chain joins TRBV15 and TRBJ2-7; a possible D gene is TRBD1 (6 bases). The length of the CDR3 is 15 residues. The V end was cut by 0 bases, the J end by 3 bases, with 12 bases between. Germline CDR1 is LNHNV and CDR2 is YYDKDF (reference sequence). The CDR3 loop is CATSREGHPGYEQYF. The CDR3 bases are TGTGCCACCAGCAGAGAGGGACACCCTGGCTACGAGCAGTACTTC.